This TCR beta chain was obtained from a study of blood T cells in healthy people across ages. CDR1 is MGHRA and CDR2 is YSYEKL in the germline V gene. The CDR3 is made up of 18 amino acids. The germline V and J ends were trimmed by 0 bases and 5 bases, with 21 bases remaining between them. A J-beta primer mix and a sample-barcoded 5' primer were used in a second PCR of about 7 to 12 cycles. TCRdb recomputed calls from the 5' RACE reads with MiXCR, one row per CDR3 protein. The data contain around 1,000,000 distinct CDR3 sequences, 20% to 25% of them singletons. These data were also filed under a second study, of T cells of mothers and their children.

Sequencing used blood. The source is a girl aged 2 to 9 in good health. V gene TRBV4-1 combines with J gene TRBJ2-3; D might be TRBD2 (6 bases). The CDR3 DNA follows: TGCGCCAGCAGCCAAGAACTCAGGGAGGTTTTGGTTAGAGATACGCAGTATTTT. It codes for CASSQELREVLVRDTQYF.